The 32 T cell receptor beta chains given below trace back to one sample, sequenced in a study of blood T cell repertoires in COVID-19. Method: immunoSEQ multiplex PCR; TCRdb's copy keeps in-frame clones and lacks some. The data contain around 94,000 clones, over 80% of them singletons. Sequenced input: peripheral blood. The origin of the receptors is a man between 50 and 59 years old with acute or convalescent COVID-19.

The chain couples TRBV29-1 to TRBJ2-3; 7 bases are a match to TRBD2. The germline CDR1 and CDR2 sequences are SQVTM and ANQGSEA. Trimming at V came to 1 base and at J to 4 bases, leaving 11 bases not matched to a gene. The CDR3 covers 16 residues. CDR3 amino acids: CSVEARHGRAADTQYF. The CDR3 DNA is TGCAGCGTTGAAGCCCGCCATGGGAGGGCTGCAGATACGCAGTATTTT.

This clone has just one count. V usage is TRBV11-2 and J usage is TRBJ2-2, with 7 bases that match TRBD1. The germline V gene encodes CDR1 SGHAT and CDR2 FQNNGV. The J segment lost 1 base and the V segment lost 5 bases, leaving 4 bases of the junction unmatched. The CDR3 covers 15 residues. The CDR3 nucleotides are TGTGCCAGCAGCCTAAGGACAGGGAACACCGGGGAGCTGTTTTTT. Protein product: CASSLRTGNTGELFF.

The chain links TRBV5-6 to TRBJ1-5, with 9 bases aligning to TRBD1. J gave up 7 bases and V 9 bases, and 8 bases lay outside the gene matches. The CDR3 runs 13 residues. Germline values: CDR1 SGHDT, CDR2 YYEEEE. CDR3 sequence: CATSTGGVQPQHF. The CDR3 nucleotides read TGTGCCACCTCGACAGGGGGGGTACAGCCCCAGCATTTT. The whole variable domain, filled in from reference TRBV5-6 and TRBJ1-5, reads DAGVTQSPTHLIKTRGQQVTLRCSPKSGHDTVSWYQQALGQGPQFIFQYYEEEERQRGNFPDRFSGHQFPNYSSELNVNALLLGDSALYLCATSTGGVQPQHFGDGTRLSIL.

This chain joins TRBV12-3 or TRBV12-4 and TRBJ2-5; possible D gene TRBD2, 5 bases. With 4 bases removed from V and 9 bases from J, the gap between germline ends came to 12 bases. The CDR3 is made up of 12 amino acids. The CDR3 loop is CASSYGKSSQYF. CDR3 nucleotides: TGTGCCAGCAGTTACGGGAAATCCTCCCAGTACTTC.

A single count supports this clone. The chain carries TRBV4-3 and TRBJ1-2; possibly TRBD1 for D (6 bases). The germline gives CDR1 LGHNA, CDR2 YSLEER. The CDR3 is 16 amino acids. Deletions cut 1 base from V and 6 bases from J, with 18 bases between. Here the CDR3 DNA reads TGCGCCAGCAGCCAAGGTTCAGGGGAATTTAGGGATGGCTACACCTTC. Protein sequence: CASSQGSGEFRDGYTF.

Of note for this clone: Germline and junction disagree at one end, which may indicate a read error. This chain uses TRBV7-9 with TRBJ2-7; 8 bases map to TRBD2. The germline gives CDR1 SEHNR, CDR2 FQNEAQ (reference sequence). The CDR3 extends over 18 amino acids. The CDR3 DNA sequence: TGTGTCAGCAGCTTACGAAACCTAGCGGGCGGCGTGTCCTACGAGCAGTACTTC. Protein sequence: CVSSLRNLAGGVSYEQYF.

The J gene is TRBJ2-5, the V gene TRBV6-5, with D possibly matching TRBD2 (6 bases). The CDR3 covers 15 residues. Trimming removed 0 bases from V and 4 bases from J, with 12 bases in between. In germline, CDR1 is MNHEY, CDR2 SVGAGI. The CDR3 loop is CASSYSYLARETQYF. The CDR3 DNA follows: TGTGCCAGCAGTTACTCGTACCTAGCGAGAGAGACCCAGTACTTC.

The V gene is TRBV20-1, the J gene TRBJ2-1; no clear D gene. V gave up 7 bases and J gave up 8 bases, with 9 bases separating them. This CDR3 spans 10 amino acids. The germline V gene has CDR1 DFQATT and CDR2 SNEGSKA (reference sequence). Here the CDR3 reads CSVNGYEQFF. The CDR3 DNA follows: TGCAGTGTTAACGGGTATGAGCAGTTCTTC.

This chain uses TRBV12-3 or TRBV12-4 with TRBJ1-2, with D possibly TRBD1 on 5 matching bases. Trimming took 7 bases from V and 4 from J, leaving 13 bases between them. CDR3 length equals 13 residues. This CDR3 reads CASTVIGGYGYTF. CDR3 bases: TGTGCCAGCACCGTCATCGGGGGCTATGGCTACACCTTC.

The V gene is TRBV4-2, the J gene TRBJ2-5, with a tentative D call TRBD2 (5 bases). The V end lost 0 bases, the J end lost 8 bases, and 13 bases lay between the germline ends. The CDR3 runs 14 residues. CDR1 LGHNA and CDR2 YNFKEQ come from the germline V gene. The CDR3 DNA is TGTGCCAGCAGCCAAGATAGGGCCGGGGATACCCAGTACTTC. This gives the protein CASSQDRAGDTQYF.

The rearrangement uses TRBV5-6 and TRBJ1-1; tentative D call: TRBD1 (6 bases). Germline CDR1 SGHDT, CDR2 YYEEEE. The CDR3 has 17 residues. V gave up 0 bases and J gave up 0 bases, with 15 bases separating them. The CDR3 spells CASSLGVAGDLNTEAFF. DNA for the CDR3: TGTGCCAGCAGCTTGGGAGTGGCAGGGGACCTGAACACTGAAGCTTTCTTT.

The chain joins TRBV4-3 to TRBJ1-2; a possible D gene is TRBD1 (6 bases). This CDR3 has 16 amino acids. The V and J ends lost 0 bases and 5 bases respectively, with 16 bases between them. Germline-derived CDR1 and CDR2 are LGHNA and YSLEER. CDR3 residues: CASSQELTGWDYGYTF. CDR3 nucleotides: TGCGCCAGCAGCCAAGAACTCACAGGGTGGGATTATGGCTACACCTTC.

V gene TRBV6-5 combines with J gene TRBJ2-1, with D maybe TRBD2 (6 bases). The V and J ends lost 2 bases and 8 bases respectively, with 16 bases between them. The CDR3 spans 15 residues. CDR1 and CDR2 from the germline V gene are MNHEY and SVGAGI. CDR3 sequence reads: CASSYPGSRSDEQFF. The CDR3 DNA is TGTGCCAGCAGTTACCCCGGGAGTCGATCGGATGAGCAGTTCTTC.

V usage is TRBV11-2 and J usage is TRBJ1-1; 9 nucleotides agree with TRBD1. The CDR3 loop spans 14 amino acids. CDR1 is SGHAT, CDR2 FQNNGV, per germline. V was clipped by 5 bases and J by 3 bases; unmatched bases: 4. CDR3 nucleotides: TGTGCCAGCAGCCAATGGACAGGGGACACTGAAGCTTTCTTT. As protein: CASSQWTGDTEAFF. The variable domain in full, completed from reference TRBV11-2 and TRBJ1-1, reads EAGVAQSPRYKIIEKRQSVAFWCNPISGHATLYWYQQILGQGPKLLIQFQNNGVVDDSQLPKDRFSAERLKGVDSTLKIQPAKLEDSAVYLCASSQWTGDTEAFFGQGTRLTVV.

This chain connects TRBV6-1 to TRBJ1-2; D may be TRBD1 (5 bases). CDR1 and CDR2 from the germline V gene are MNHNS and SASEGT. The CDR3 is made up of 14 amino acids. V gave up 2 bases and J gave up 4 bases, with 11 bases separating them. The CDR3: CASSEPQGVYGYTF. CDR3 bases: TGTGCCAGCAGTGAACCGCAGGGTGTCTATGGCTACACCTTC.

This sequence joins TRBV7-2 and TRBJ2-3; 7 bases are a match to TRBD2. Germline assignment: CDR1 SGHTA and CDR2 FQGNSA. Trimming took 2 bases from V and 3 from J; bases not matched to a gene: 2. The CDR3 sequence is 14 residues long. CDR3 amino acids: CASSLNGRTDTQYF. The CDR3 DNA reads TGTGCCAGCAGCTTAAACGGGAGGACAGATACGCAGTATTTT.

V and J are TRBV14 and TRBJ2-5; TRBD2 is a possible D gene (5 bases). CDR3 length: 15 amino acids. From germline, CDR1 is SGHDN and CDR2 FVKESK. Trimming left V 2 bases short and J 5 bases short, with 15 bases between. The CDR3: CASSQLSLGVETQYF. The CDR3 DNA reads TGTGCCAGCAGCCAACTTTCCCTGGGAGTGGAGACCCAGTACTTC.

The DNA of the CDR3 is TGTGCCAGCAATGGGGCAGCCAATCAGCCCCAGCATTTT. It yields the protein CASNGAANQPQHF. This chain links TRBV28 with TRBJ1-5, with TRBD1 as a possible D gene (5 bases). Germline V gives CDR1 MDHEN, CDR2 SYDVKM. The CDR3 consists of 13 residues. The germline V and J ends were trimmed by 7 bases and 3 bases, with 10 bases remaining between them.

The chain employs TRBV28 and TRBJ2-2; the match to TRBD2 covers 9 bases. CDR3 length: 21 amino acids. Trimming removed 4 bases from V and 5 bases from J; junction bases left unmatched: 23. Looked up from germline, CDR1 is MDHEN and CDR2 is SYDVKM. This chain's CDR3 is CASSSLVGGRLAGEWTGELFF. Here the CDR3 DNA reads TGTGCCAGCAGTTCCCTGGTCGGGGGAAGGTTAGCGGGAGAGTGGACCGGGGAGCTGTTTTTT.

The chain uses TRBV10-2 and TRBJ1-4, with a weak D call TRBD1 (6 bases). This CDR3 has 15 residues. The V end was cut by 5 bases, the J end by 5 bases, with 15 bases between. Germline values: CDR1 WSHSY, CDR2 SAAADI. For the CDR3, the DNA is TGCGCCAGCAGTCTGTGGACAGTCGCGAATGAAAAACTGTTTTTT. It is translated as CASSLWTVANEKLFF.

Ten or more counts support this clone. This chain joins TRBV18 and TRBJ2-7; D uncertain. This CDR3 comprises 13 residues. Trimming took 3 bases from V and 0 from J, leaving 6 bases between them. Germline V gene sequence: CDR1 KGHSH, CDR2 LQKENI. CDR3 amino acids: CASSPTASYEQYF. Written as DNA, the CDR3 is TGTGCCAGCTCACCTACTGCCTCCTACGAGCAGTACTTC.

This clone was seen once. This chain links TRBV5-1 with TRBJ1-1; TRBD1 matches at 11 bases. From germline, CDR1 is SGHRS and CDR2 YFSETQ. With V trimmed by 4 bases and J by 4 bases, 9 bases remained unmatched. The CDR3 totals 16 residues. CDR3 sequence (DNA): TGCGCCAGCAGCACCGGACAGGGGGCTGTCGGCACTGAAGCTTTCTTT. Translated: CASSTGQGAVGTEAFF.

The V and J genes are TRBV9 and TRBJ2-1; 7 positions match TRBD1. Unmatched junction bases numbered 12, after V lost 4 bases and J lost 2 bases. The CDR3 runs to 17 residues. Germline CDR1 reads SGDLS; CDR2 reads YYNGEE. This chain's CDR3 is CASSPRTTGLTYNEQFF. Written as DNA, the CDR3 is TGTGCCAGCAGCCCCAGAACGACAGGGCTGACCTACAATGAGCAGTTCTTC.

The chain is built from TRBV11-2 and TRBJ2-3, with TRBD2 matching over 8 bases. V lost 4 bases and J lost 0; bases outside the gene matches: 15. There are 19 residues in the CDR3. CDR1 is SGHAT, CDR2 FQNNGV, per germline. CDR3 protein: CASSSRSAVAGTSTDTQYF. The CDR3 DNA reads TGTGCCAGCAGCTCACGGAGCGCGGTAGCGGGGACTAGCACAGATACGCAGTATTTT.

This sequence joins TRBV5-6 and TRBJ2-5; D gene ambiguous. Germline CDR1 and CDR2: SGHDT and YYEEEE. The CDR3 consists of 13 residues. Trimming cost V 0 bases and J 1 base, with 4 bases left between them. In nucleotides, the CDR3 is TGTGCCAGCAGCTTGGATCTCCAAGAGACCCAGTACTTC. As protein: CASSLDLQETQYF.

The chain employs TRBV5-6 and TRBJ2-1; 8 nucleotides match TRBD1. V was clipped by 3 bases and J by 4 bases; unmatched bases: 9. In germline, CDR1 is SGHDT, CDR2 YYEEEE. The CDR3 runs 16 residues. The CDR3 DNA sequence: TGTGCCAGCAGCTGGACCGGGACAGGAAATTACAATGAGCAGTTCTTC. Translating it yields CASSWTGTGNYNEQFF.

In DNA form, the CDR3 reads TGCGCCAGCAGGACTAGCGGGGGGGCCAACACCGGGGAGCTGTTTTTT. Protein product: CASRTSGGANTGELFF. The chain employs TRBV10-2 and TRBJ2-2; TRBD2 aligns across 14 bases. V lost 6 bases, J lost 2 bases, and 2 bases stayed unmatched. Germline V lookup: CDR1 WSHSY, CDR2 SAAADI. This CDR3 comprises 16 residues.

This chain joins TRBV5-4 and TRBJ2-3; 9 bases fit TRBD2. The CDR3 has 16 residues. V gave up 0 bases and J gave up 2 bases; unmatched junction bases: 4. CDR1 SGHNT and CDR2 YYREEE come from the germline V gene (reference sequence). The DNA of the CDR3 is TGTGCCAGCAGCTTGGTCCTAGCGGGACACACAGATACGCAGTATTTT. Translating it yields CASSLVLAGHTDTQYF.

V is TRBV24-1 and J is TRBJ1-1; no definite D call. The V end lost 4 bases, the J end lost 10 bases, and 12 bases lay between the germline ends. CDR1 and CDR2 (germline): KGHDR, SFDVKD. The CDR3 extends over 12 amino acids. The CDR3 spells CATSDPSGLAFF. For the CDR3, the DNA is TGTGCCACCAGTGACCCCAGTGGTTTAGCTTTCTTT.

As DNA, the CDR3 is TGTGCCAGCAGCGTTGAACCGGGACTTTCCTACGAGCAGTACTTC. Translating it yields CASSVEPGLSYEQYF. The chain is built from TRBV11-2 and TRBJ2-7; the D gene is possibly TRBD2 (6 bases). CDR3 size: 15 residues. Germline loops: CDR1 SGHAT, CDR2 FQNNGV. V was pared by 5 bases and J by 1 base, with 15 bases between.

The V and J genes are TRBV3-1 (or the pseudogene TRBV3-2) and TRBJ2-4; 8 bases align to TRBD2. Germline lookup yields CDR1 LGHDT and CDR2 YNNKEL (reference sequence). The CDR3 loop spans 14 amino acids. The trim removed 2 bases at V and 5 bases at J, leaving 2 bases unmatched. The CDR3 DNA follows: TGTGCCAGCAGCCAAACTAGCGGACAAAACATTCAGTACTTC. Protein product: CASSQTSGQNIQYF.

V gene TRBV5-4 combines with J gene TRBJ2-7; D not certain. With 4 bases removed from V and 5 bases from J, the gap between germline ends came to 7 bases. The CDR3 has 11 residues. CDR1 and CDR2 (germline): SGHNT, YYREEE (reference sequence). CDR3 sequence reads: CASSVANEQYF. CDR3 nucleotide sequence: TGTGCCAGCAGCGTGGCCAACGAGCAGTACTTC.